The clone carrying this T cell receptor beta chain was seen a handful of times. Antigen specificity is unknown. The entry originates in a study of spatial heterogeneity in lung cancer. Each TCR cDNA molecule carried a unique molecular identifier. TCRdb used MiXCR to reprocess the 5' RACE reads, holding one entry per CDR3 protein. Among some 8,700 distinct CDR3 sequences listed, 5% to 6.5% were seen once. Study-level findings and limits: Tracking of tumor mutation counts was seen in expanded intratumoral alpha and beta TCR counts.

The time point was: sample taken at primary tumor resection. The donors were 72 patients with non-small cell lung cancer that was early-stage and untreated. Germline V gives CDR1 LGHDT, CDR2 YNNKEL (reference sequence). Trimming pared 2 bases from V and 2 bases from J, leaving 7 bases between. This CDR3 has 14 amino acids. This sequence joins TRBV3-1 and TRBJ1-3; D unclear. The source is a male donor with early-stage non-small cell lung cancer. Sequences were derived from lung tumor tissue, sampled at surgery. CDR3 sequence (DNA): TGTGCCAGCAGCCAAAATAAGGCTGGAAACACCATATATTTT. Translated: CASSQNKAGNTIYF.